The 23 T cell receptor beta chains listed next were all sequenced from one sample in a study of T cells in women clearing cervical HPV infection. Data came from immunoSEQ multiplex PCR; TCRdb stores just in-frame clones and leaves some out. The sample includes around 22,000 clones. The specimen was blood buffy coat. The receptors were gathered from a woman between 18 and 75 years old with a cervical HPV16 infection that either progressed to CIN3+ or cleared (not recorded which).

As regards this clone: Read coverage stops 3 residues before the CDR3 terminus; the germline J gene supplies the remainder. The chain combines TRBV5-1 with TRBJ2-2; the D gene is possibly TRBD1 (6 bases). Trimming shortened V by 4 bases and J by 4 bases, and 14 bases separated the two germline ends. CDR3 length equals 15 residues. Germline CDR1 and CDR2: SGHRS and YFSETQ. Incomplete CDR3 DNA: TGCGCCAGCAGCGGTCCGGGACATTCCACCGGGGAG. Translation gives CASSGPGHSTGE. The CDR3 in its entirety is CASSGPGHSTGELFF.

In regard to this clone: The CDR3 end falls 3 residues outside the read, so it is completed with the germline J gene. V usage is TRBV28 and J usage is TRBJ1-3; 8 bases are a match to TRBD1. This CDR3 spans 16 amino acids. V was clipped by 5 bases and J by 3 bases; unmatched bases: 9. The germline V gene encodes CDR1 MDHEN and CDR2 SYDVKM. CDR3 sequence: CASSQGGQAFGNTIYF. Incomplete CDR3 DNA: TGTGCCAGCAGTCAGGGGGGACAGGCATTTGGAAACACC.

About this clone itself: The read is 3 residues too short to cover the CDR3 end, so that end is filled in from the germline J gene. The rearrangement joins TRBV11-2 to TRBJ2-3; possible D gene TRBD2, 6 bases. The CDR3 totals 15 residues. Trimming stripped 7 bases from V and 5 bases from J, with 19 bases between. Germline CDR1 and CDR2: SGHAT and FQNNGV. The DNA read from the CDR3 is TGTGCCAGCACCGAGACGGGTCCGCGGGAAGATACG. This codes for CASTETGPREDT. The CDR3, in full, reads CASTETGPREDTQYF.

About this clone: The read finishes 3 residues shy of the CDR3 end, and the germline J gene is used to complete it. The V gene is TRBV2, the J gene TRBJ1-2; a weak D match, TRBD1 (5 bases). CDR3 size: 13 residues. Trimming removed 3 bases at V and 3 bases at J, with 8 bases between. The V gene's germline CDR1 is SNHLY and CDR2 FYNNEI. This chain's CDR3 is CASSDREDYGYTF. The CDR3 bases that were read are TGTGCCAGCAGTGACAGGGAGGACTATGGC.

According to its frequency, this clone is medium-sized. The CDR3 bases that were read are TGTGCCTGGAACAGGGGACCTGATTTGGGC. It encodes CAWNRGPDLG. The full-length CDR3 reads as CAWNRGPDLGYTF. This chain joins TRBV30 and TRBJ1-2, with 7 bases identical to TRBD1. The read stops 3 residues short of the end of the CDR3; the missing end is completed from the germline J gene. Germline values: CDR1 GTSNPN, CDR2 SVGIG (reference sequence). The CDR3 totals 13 residues.

This clone is deemed medium-sized (0.01 to 0.1%) by its frequency. Read sequence stops 3 residues before the CDR3 end, and the germline J gene provides the missing end. This rearrangement joins TRBV20-1 to TRBJ2-4, with 7 positions matching TRBD2. Germline V lookup: CDR1 DFQATT, CDR2 SNEGSKA (reference sequence). The CDR3 runs 14 residues. J was trimmed by 1 base and V by 0 bases; bases with no gene match: 0. The CDR3 spells CSARDSGAKNIQYF. The sequenced part of the CDR3 DNA is TGCAGTGCTAGAGATAGCGGGGCCAAAAACATT.

To note about this clone: The sequenced fragment ends 3 residues before the CDR3 boundary, so the rest is inferred from the germline J gene. The rearrangement joins TRBV19 to TRBJ2-7; TRBD2 agrees at 11 bases. Germline V gives CDR1 LNHDA, CDR2 SQIVND (reference sequence). This CDR3 contains 14 residues. The V gene end was trimmed by 1 base and the J gene end by 5 bases; junction bases not matched to a gene: 1. The part of the CDR3 DNA that was read is TGTGCCAGTAGTATAGCTAGCGGGAGGAACGAG. Translated, it gives CASSIASGRNE. The whole CDR3 sequence is CASSIASGRNEQYF.

CDR3 bases read: TGTGCCAGTCGAGGGGACTACCCTAGCACAGATACG. Protein sequence: CASRGDYPSTDT. The entire CDR3 reads CASRGDYPSTDTQYF. The chain recombines TRBV19 with TRBJ2-3; 7 nucleotides match TRBD2. The sequence runs out 3 residues before the end of the CDR3; the remainder is reconstructed from the germline J gene. There are 15 residues in the CDR3. V shed 8 bases and J 0 bases; nucleotides not matched to a gene: 8. Germline V gene sequence: CDR1 LNHDA, CDR2 SQIVND (reference sequence).

As concerns this clone: Read coverage stops 3 residues before the CDR3 terminus; the germline J gene supplies the remainder. This chain connects TRBV30 to TRBJ2-2; TRBD1 is a possible D gene (6 bases). This CDR3 comprises 16 residues. Germline V gene data show CDR1 as GTSNPN and CDR2 as SVGIG (reference sequence). The CDR3 loop is CAWNPGTGQGSVKLFF. The sequenced part of the CDR3 DNA is TGTGCCTGGAACCCCGGGACGGGCCAGGGGTCCGTAAAG.

For this clone: The read stops 3 residues short of the end of the CDR3; the missing end is completed from the germline J gene. The chain has TRBV12-3 or TRBV12-4 and TRBJ2-3; possibly TRBD1 for D (6 bases). CDR3 size: 14 residues. CDR3 DNA (partial): TGTGCCAGCATTTACACAGGGAACAATCAGCCG. It specifies CASIYTGNNQP. The complete CDR3 protein is CASIYTGNNQPQYF.

As to this clone: The CDR3 goes on 3 residues after the read ends, and that part is filled in from the germline J gene. V usage is TRBV4-1 and J usage is TRBJ1-5; D remains ambiguous. This CDR3 is built from 14 residues. CDR1 and CDR2 (germline): MGHRA, YSYEKL. V lost 3 bases to trimming and J lost 1 base, with 7 bases between them. Incomplete CDR3 DNA: TGCGCCAGCAGCCACAGAATAAGCAATCAGCCC. It is translated as CASSHRISNQP. In full, the CDR3 reads CASSHRISNQPQHF.

The part of the CDR3 DNA that was read is TGTGCCTGGAGTCCCCGGACACTATATGGC. Its protein product is CAWSPRTLYG. The whole CDR3 sequence reads CAWSPRTLYGYTF. The chain recombines TRBV30 with TRBJ1-2; a weak D match, TRBD1 (5 bases). Sequencing ends 3 residues short of the CDR3 end; the germline J gene provides the rest. Trimming removed 2 bases from V and 5 bases from J, with 12 bases in between. Per the germline V gene, CDR1 is GTSNPN and CDR2 is SVGIG (reference sequence). CDR3 length: 13 amino acids.

In regard to this clone: The CDR3 end is not reached by the read, which stops 3 residues before it; the germline J gene fills it in. The chain couples TRBV19 to TRBJ1-2, with D tentatively TRBD1 (6 bases). This CDR3 has 13 amino acids. Looked up from germline, CDR1 is LNHDA and CDR2 is SQIVND (reference sequence). The sequenced CDR3 bases are TGTGCCAGTAGCATTGCCGGGGACAATGAC. This gives the protein CASSIAGDND. The entire CDR3 reads CASSIAGDNDYTF. Full variable domain (missing parts from reference TRBV19 and TRBJ1-2): DGGITQSPKYLFRKEGQNVTLSCEQNLNHDAMYWYRQDPGQGLRLIYYSQIVNDFQKGDIAEGYSVSREKKESFPLTVTSAQKNPTAFYLCASSIAGDNDYTFGSGTRLTVV.

Worth noting for this clone: With the read ending 3 residues before the CDR3 end, the germline J gene is used to fill in that end. The gene calls are TRBV2 and TRBJ2-5, with TRBD1 identical over 7 bases. The junction had 9 bases not matched to a gene; V was cut back by 6 bases and J by 5 bases. Germline V gene sequence: CDR1 SNHLY, CDR2 FYNNEI. This CDR3 has 14 amino acids. The CDR3 region is CASRATGVRETQYF. Incomplete CDR3 DNA: TGTGCCAGCAGAGCTACAGGGGTCCGGGAGACC.

In regard to this clone: The CDR3 extends 3 residues past the end of the read, so its final part is completed from the germline J gene. The chain recombines TRBV30 with TRBJ2-4, with D possibly TRBD1 on 6 matching bases. This CDR3 region has 13 residues. Germline V gives CDR1 GTSNPN, CDR2 SVGIG (reference sequence). CDR3: CAWRTGRNYGQYF. The sequenced CDR3 bases are TGTGCCTGGAGGACAGGCCGTAACTATGGT.

For this clone: The read stops 3 residues short of the end of the CDR3; the missing end is completed from the germline J gene. The chain couples TRBV20-1 to TRBJ2-2; a possible D gene is TRBD2 (6 bases). The length of the CDR3 is 15 residues. From germline, CDR1 is DFQATT and CDR2 SNEGSKA (reference sequence). The CDR3 sequence: CSALLTSSGANVLFF. CDR3 DNA, as far as it was read: TGCAGTGCCCTGTTAACTAGCTCTGGGGCCAACGTG.

Remarks on this clone: The DNA ends 3 residues before the CDR3 does, and the rest of the CDR3 is filled in from the germline J gene. V usage is TRBV2 and J usage is TRBJ2-1; possibly TRBD1 for D (7 bases). This CDR3 is 13 amino acids long. CDR1 and CDR2 (germline): SNHLY, FYNNEI. The V end was cut by 5 bases, the J end by 6 bases, with 11 bases between. CDR3 in amino acids: CASSQGGPNEQFF. Partial CDR3 DNA: TGTGCCAGCAGTCAGGGGGGCCCCAATGAG.

As regards this clone: At one end, the junction sequence differs from germline, possibly due to a read error. Read sequence stops 3 residues before the CDR3 end, and the germline J gene provides the missing end. Other DNA sequences within the sample encode an identical CDR3. The rearrangement links TRBV10-3 to TRBJ1-3, with 8 bases matching TRBD1. This CDR3 has 14 amino acids. Germline V gene lookup returns CDR1 ENHRY and CDR2 SYGVKD. The CDR3 here is CAIRRTGSGNTIYF. The CDR3 DNA, read in part, is TGTGCCATCAGGAGGACAGGGTCTGGAAACACT.

The CDR3 spells CAWSVLGYDYTF. The CDR3 bases that were read are TGTGCCTGGAGTGTACTAGGCTACGAC. This sequence joins TRBV30 and TRBJ1-2, with D unresolved. Read data end 3 residues before the CDR3 end; the end is taken from the germline J gene. Germline V CDR1 and CDR2: GTSNPN, SVGIG (reference sequence). The CDR3 runs to 12 residues.

CDR3 bases read: TGTGCCAGCAGATTGGCCGCAGATACG. Protein: CASRLAADT. The entire CDR3 protein reads CASRLAADTQYF. J is TRBJ2-3 and V is TRBV2, with D unresolved. The DNA ends 3 residues before the CDR3 does, and the rest of the CDR3 is filled in from the germline J gene. Germline assignment: CDR1 SNHLY and CDR2 FYNNEI. The CDR3 runs to 12 residues. V lost 6 bases and J lost 4, with 8 bases in between.

Comments on this clone: Read coverage stops 3 residues before the CDR3 terminus; the germline J gene supplies the remainder. V is TRBV6-1 and J is TRBJ1-2; TRBD1 is a possible D gene (6 bases). This CDR3 is 14 amino acids long. The germline V gene has CDR1 MNHNS and CDR2 SASEGT. Here the CDR3 reads CASSDLQGPYDYTF. CDR3 DNA (partial): TGTGCCAGCAGTGATTTACAGGGTCCCTACGAC.

Notes on this clone: The observed sequence ends 3 residues before the CDR3 terminus, with the missing tail filled in from the germline J gene. V gene TRBV18 combines with J gene TRBJ1-2; D gene ambiguous. The CDR3 extends over 13 amino acids. Germline lookup yields CDR1 KGHSH and CDR2 LQKENI. CDR3 sequence reads: CASSPPATDTYTF. Incomplete CDR3 DNA: TGTGCCAGCTCACCACCCGCCACAGATACC.

A remark on this clone: The sequenced fragment ends 3 residues before the CDR3 boundary, so the rest is inferred from the germline J gene. The chain recombines TRBV29-1 with TRBJ2-1, with unresolved D. The CDR3 covers 15 residues. Trimming left V 5 bases short and J 2 bases short, with 16 bases between. Germline V CDR1 and CDR2: SQVTM, ANQGSEA. The sequenced CDR3 bases are TGCAGCGTTAACTTAAGGGTAGTTCCCTACAATGAG. This translates into CSVNLRVVPYNE. The complete CDR3 reads CSVNLRVVPYNEQFF.